This TCR beta chain derives from a study of CD8+CD57+ T cells in acquired aplastic anemia (dated by TCRdb to 2016 to 2019). Study-level background: A mean of approximately 3 ug of DNA, ranging from roughly 0.19 to 30 ug, was extracted from sorted CD4+ and CD8+ cells. For healthy donor samples, the average read count was about 10.8 million for CD4+ cells and 11 million to 13 million for CD8+ cells. Beyond this particular receptor, the publication reports: Around 31 CD8+ CDR3 sequences were shared between patients and controls but appeared highly expressed in patients and within their immunodominant clones. CD8+ Simpson's diversity did not differ significantly between patients and healthy controls (P=0.060).

Genomic DNA served as template for TCR beta VDJ combination and CDR3 sequence profiling. TCR repertoire sequencing was run on an Illumina HiSeq 2000. Per the source publication's procedure: Repertoires were assessed using TRBV/TRBJ rearrangement plots, CDR3 size and DJ length profiles, and Simpson's diversity index. Whichever DNA sequence was most abundant in the deep sequencing data was defined as the immunodominant clone. CDR3 amino acid sequences were checked for sharing across subjects and were also compared against the VDJdb database and published repertoires. In TCRdb, the public reads were trimmed at Q25 with fastp and aligned with MiXCR, with productive beta chains retained. Every entry covers one CDR3 protein and lists the most common genes and DNA from its rows. Clone size and V and J calls follow TCRdb, not the original study. Present in this sample are about 220,000 distinct CDR3 sequences, 34% of which were seen just once. The ten largest clones add up to about 1.1% of the sample.

In the study, sorted CD4+ and CD8+ blood T cells from patients with severe aplastic anemia and from healthy subjects underwent deep sequencing of TCR repertoires. Ficoll-Paque density gradient centrifugation was used to isolate peripheral blood mononuclear cells. Before DNA was extracted, CD4+ and CD8+ T cells were sorted using either FACS or magnetic beads. The CDR3 sequence holds 16 residues, the cysteine and phenylalanine included. CDR3 DNA is the only sequence kept; it has 48 bases, read in frame from the first base. From V the trimming removes 7 bases and from J it removes 1 base, while the gene matches leave 6 bases of the junction unaccounted for. From a lookup of the germline V gene, CDR1 and CDR2 are SGHAT and FQNNGV. A word on this clonotype: Its antigen is not yet known. No base quality information exists; no much larger clone differs at one position.

The receptor's source is a human donor in good health, serving as a control. Sequencing was performed on sorted CD4+, CD8+, or CD8+CD57+ T cells (not recorded which) from PBMCs. Rearrangement joined TRBV11-2 to TRBJ2-2; TRBD1 lines up with 10 middle nucleotides. The DNA is as follows: TGTGCCAGCACCGACAGGGGGCTCGTGAACACCGGGGAGCTGTTTTTT. Translated, this gives CASTDRGLVNTGELFF.